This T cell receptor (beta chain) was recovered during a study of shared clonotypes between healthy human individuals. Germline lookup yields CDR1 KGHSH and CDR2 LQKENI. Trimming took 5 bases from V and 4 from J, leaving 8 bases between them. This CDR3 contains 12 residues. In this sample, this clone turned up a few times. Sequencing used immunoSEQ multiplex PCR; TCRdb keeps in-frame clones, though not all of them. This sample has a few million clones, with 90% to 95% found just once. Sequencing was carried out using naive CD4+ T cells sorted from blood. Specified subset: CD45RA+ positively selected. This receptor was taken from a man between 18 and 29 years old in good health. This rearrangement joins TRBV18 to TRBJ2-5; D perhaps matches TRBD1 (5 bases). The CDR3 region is CASSEGAETQYF. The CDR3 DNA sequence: TGTGCCAGCTCAGAAGGGGCAGAGACCCAGTACTTC.